Here is one TCR beta chain with its context. Antigen specificity is unknown. This sample stems from a study of OX40 agonist ivuxolimab in advanced cancers. Notes on the study in general: Also showing low normalized T-cell clonal expansion were some of the nonresponders. Expanded peripheral T cell antigen specificity was not determined.

Sequencing used immunoSEQ multiplex PCR; TCRdb keeps in-frame clones, though not all of them. The table records approximately 82,000 clones, roughly 89% of them present only once. The CDR3 sequence is 14 residues long. Germline V lookup: CDR1 SGDLS, CDR2 YYNGEE. Trimming shortened V by 4 bases and J by 1 base, and 11 bases separated the two germline ends. This TCR was recovered from an adult with an advanced solid tumor such as melanoma, head and neck, liver or kidney cancer. Sequences were derived from CD4+ or CD8+ T cells sorted from blood, sampled in a trial of the OX40 agonist ivuxolimab. The chain is built from TRBV9 and TRBJ1-1, with a possible D match to TRBD1 (6 bases). The CDR3 here is CASSSGAANTEAFF. Here the CDR3 DNA reads TGTGCCAGCAGCTCAGGGGCAGCGAACACTGAAGCTTTCTTT.